One and the same sample provided the 15 T cell receptor beta chains below, sequenced in a study of T cells in Graves' hyperthyroidism and ophthalmopathy. Amplified TCR beta CDR3 regions derived from RNA transcripts. The HTBI primer set served for first-round RT-PCR of the TCR CDR3. TCRdb processed the multiplex PCR reads anew with MiXCR; each CDR3 protein has one entry. The table has about 420,000 distinct CDR3 sequences, 15% to 18% seen once. The sample consisted of blood. These receptors all stem from a woman in her late teens or twenties with Graves' hyperthyroidism.

This chain connects TRBV14 to TRBJ2-5; D is unresolved. The length of the CDR3 is 15 residues. Germline V CDR1 and CDR2: SGHDN, FVKESK. V was shortened by 0 bases and J by 5 bases, with 13 bases between the two germline ends. The CDR3 coding sequence is TGTGCCAGCAGCCAAGATTCGAAAAGGGCCGAGACCCAGTACTTC. It encodes CASSQDSKRAETQYF.

This clonotype has a count of ten or more. The chain employs TRBV30 and TRBJ2-7; 7 positions agree with TRBD1. This CDR3 region has 14 residues. Unmatched junction bases numbered 9, after V lost 5 bases and J lost 2 bases. Germline V gene data show CDR1 as GTSNPN and CDR2 as SVGIG (reference sequence). The CDR3 coding sequence is TGTGCCTGGGGGACCGGGACAGCCACCTACGAGCAGTACTTC. Translated: CAWGTGTATYEQYF.

The chain has TRBV3-1 and TRBJ2-7; TRBD1 is a possible D gene (6 bases). Germline CDR1 reads LGHDT; CDR2 reads YNNKEL (reference sequence). This CDR3 has 16 residues. The germline V and J ends were trimmed by 4 bases and 1 base, with 17 bases remaining between them. This chain's CDR3 is CASSPAGDYRSYEQYF. The CDR3 DNA follows: TGTGCCAGCAGCCCGGCAGGGGATTACCGTTCCTACGAGCAGTACTTC.

The chain recombines TRBV7-9 with TRBJ1-5; D may be TRBD1 (5 bases). V shed 4 bases and J shed 7 bases, with 20 bases lying between them. This CDR3 has 16 residues. Germline V gene data show CDR1 as SEHNR and CDR2 as FQNEAQ (reference sequence). CDR3 bases: TGTGCCAGCAGCTCGAGCACAGGTGTTACCTCACAGCCCCAGCATTTT. Residues: CASSSSTGVTSQPQHF.

This clonotype was detected ten times or more. The chain recombines TRBV7-3 with TRBJ2-1, with 7 bases fitting TRBD2. The CDR3 length is 15 residues. V dropped 5 bases and J dropped 2; count of bases not matched to a gene: 6. Per germline, CDR1 SGHTA and CDR2 FQGTGA. Written as DNA, the CDR3 is TGTGCCAGCAGCCCAAGGACTAGACCCTACAATGAGCAGTTCTTC. Amino acid sequence: CASSPRTRPYNEQFF.

This sequence joins TRBV5-4 and TRBJ1-4; no reliable D call. Trimming took 0 bases from V and 8 from J, leaving 11 bases between them. Germline CDR1 reads SGHNT; CDR2 reads YYREEE (reference sequence). The CDR3 is 14 residues long. CDR3 sequence: CASSLDRQAEKLFF. As DNA, the CDR3 is TGTGCCAGCAGCTTGGACAGACAAGCAGAAAAACTGTTTTTT.

At least ten counts were recorded for this clonotype. V is TRBV12-3 or TRBV12-4 and J is TRBJ1-1; D is uncertain. The ends were cut back, 6 bases at V and 0 bases at J, with 8 bases in the middle. The CDR3 has 13 residues. CDR3 bases: TGTGCCAGCAGCCGGGCCATGAACACTGAAGCTTTCTTT. As protein: CASSRAMNTEAFF.

This clonotype was seen at least ten times. This sequence joins TRBV5-1 and TRBJ2-2; tentatively, D is TRBD1 (6 bases). The ends were cut back, 9 bases at V and 7 bases at J, with 10 bases in the middle. The CDR3 is 11 amino acids. In germline, CDR1 is SGHRS, CDR2 YFSETQ. The CDR3 nucleotides are TGCGCCACAACCAGGGGCGGGGAGCTGTTTTTT. Translating it yields CATTRGGELFF.

This clonotype was seen at least ten times. The chain has TRBV7-3 and TRBJ2-1, with D maybe TRBD2 (5 bases). This CDR3 comprises 14 residues. Germline CDR1 is SGHTA and CDR2 is FQGTGA. The V gene lost 0 bases and the J gene lost 7 bases, with 10 bases spanning the gap. The CDR3 region has the DNA TGTGCCAGCAGCTTAACCCTAGCTTCGAATGAGCAGTTCTTC. Amino acid sequence: CASSLTLASNEQFF.

This clonotype showed up many times. The chain employs TRBV9 and TRBJ2-1, with D hard to call. The CDR3 consists of 13 residues. V lost 0 bases, J lost 7 bases, and 8 bases lay in between. Per the germline V gene, CDR1 is SGDLS and CDR2 is YYNGEE. The CDR3 loop reads CASSVGRLNEQFF. In nucleotides, the CDR3 is TGTGCCAGCAGCGTAGGAAGACTGAATGAGCAGTTCTTC.

The table lists this clonotype with many counts. This chain links TRBV9 with TRBJ2-1; no firm D call. The length of the CDR3 is 11 residues. Germline V gives CDR1 SGDLS, CDR2 YYNGEE. V gave up 0 bases and J gave up 9 bases, with 4 bases separating them. CDR3 DNA: TGTGCCAGCAGCGTAGGGGTTGAGCAGTTCTTC. Its protein is CASSVGVEQFF. The entire variable domain, with the rest obtained from reference TRBV9 and TRBJ2-1, is as follows: DSGVTQTPKHLITATGQRVTLRCSPRSGDLSVYWYQQSLDQGLQFLIQYYNGEERAKGNILERFSAQQFPDLHSELNLSSLELGDSALYFCASSVGVEQFFGPGTRLTVL.

This clonotype showed up just a few times. A much bigger clone sits one base away, suggesting this may be a read error. The chain carries TRBV2 and TRBJ2-7; 11 bases agree with TRBD2. Trimming removed 4 bases from V and 4 bases from J; junction bases left unmatched: 12. Germline CDR1 SNHLY, CDR2 FYNNEI. The CDR3 contains 17 residues. CDR3 region: CASSGNPGLAVGYEQYF. The CDR3 region has the DNA TGTGCCAGCAGTGGAAACCCGGGACTAGCGGTAGGATACGAGCAGTACTTC.

The rearrangement uses TRBV20-1 and TRBJ2-5; 9 bases agree with TRBD2. From germline, CDR1 is DFQATT and CDR2 SNEGSKA (reference sequence). Trimming removed 2 bases from V and 5 bases from J; junction bases left unmatched: 9. The CDR3 loop spans 15 amino acids. The CDR3 loop is CSARRSGRGGETQYF. The CDR3 DNA reads as TGCAGTGCTAGACGTAGCGGGAGAGGGGGGGAGACCCAGTACTTC.

In its sample, this clonotype was seen a few times. V gene TRBV6-1 combines with J gene TRBJ2-5; 7 positions agree with TRBD2. CDR1 MNHNS and CDR2 SASEGT come from the germline V gene. V lost 7 bases and J lost 5; bases outside the gene matches: 7. There are 13 residues in the CDR3. CDR3 loop: CASKWGGMETQYF. Here the CDR3 DNA reads TGTGCCAGCAAGTGGGGGGGGATGGAGACCCAGTACTTC.

This clonotype was seen a single time. The J gene is TRBJ1-2, the V gene TRBV4-1, with D possibly matching TRBD1 (6 bases). Trimming left V 4 bases short and J 4 bases short, with 16 bases between. Germline V gene lookup returns CDR1 MGHRA and CDR2 YSYEKL. The CDR3 has 15 residues. The CDR3: CASSLLRTESYGYTF. The CDR3 DNA follows: TGCGCCAGCAGCCTTCTCAGGACAGAGTCCTATGGCTACACCTTC.